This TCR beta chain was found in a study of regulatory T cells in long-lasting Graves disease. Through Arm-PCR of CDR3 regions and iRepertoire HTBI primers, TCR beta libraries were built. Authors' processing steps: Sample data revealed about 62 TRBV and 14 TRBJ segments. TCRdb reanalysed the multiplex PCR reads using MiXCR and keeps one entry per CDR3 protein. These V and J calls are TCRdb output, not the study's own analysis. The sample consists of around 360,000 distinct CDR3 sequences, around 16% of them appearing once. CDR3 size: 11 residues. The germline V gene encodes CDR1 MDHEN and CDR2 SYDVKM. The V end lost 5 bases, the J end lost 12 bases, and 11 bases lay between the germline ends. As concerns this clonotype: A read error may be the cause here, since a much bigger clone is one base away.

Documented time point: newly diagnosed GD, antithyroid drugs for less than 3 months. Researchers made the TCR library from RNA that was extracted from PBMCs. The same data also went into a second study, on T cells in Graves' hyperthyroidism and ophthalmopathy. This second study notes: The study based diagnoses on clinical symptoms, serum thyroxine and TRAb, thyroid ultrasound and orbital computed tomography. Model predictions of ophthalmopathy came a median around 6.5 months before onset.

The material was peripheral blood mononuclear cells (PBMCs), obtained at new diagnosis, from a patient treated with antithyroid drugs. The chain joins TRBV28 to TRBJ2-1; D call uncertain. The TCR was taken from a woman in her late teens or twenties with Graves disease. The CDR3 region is CASSPLPGQFF. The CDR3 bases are TGTGCCAGCAGTCCCCTTCCAGGGCAGTTCTTC.